What follows are 20 T cell receptor beta chains derived from one specimen sequenced in a study of cytomegalovirus exposure and HLA in healthy donors. The PCR contained 60 Vbeta and 13 Jbeta primers. Using immunoSEQ multiplex PCR, the repertoire was profiled, and TCRdb retains in-frame clones only, with some absent. The data contain roughly 93,000 clones, under 80% of them singletons. The specimen sequenced was PBMCs. The receptors were sampled from a male donor in good health and CMV-seronegative.

This CDR3 is CASSARAGQPQHF. The DNA of the CDR3 is TGTGCCAGTAGTGCGAGGGCCGGTCAGCCCCAGCATTTT. This chain connects TRBV19 to TRBJ1-5; D gene ambiguous. This CDR3 has 13 residues. Germline V CDR1 and CDR2: LNHDA, SQIVND (reference sequence). V was pared by 5 bases and J by 6 bases, with 11 bases between.

The chain couples TRBV30 to TRBJ1-4; 8 bases are a match to TRBD1. V shed 5 bases and J 6 bases; nucleotides not matched to a gene: 11. The CDR3 extends over 15 amino acids. Germline loops: CDR1 GTSNPN, CDR2 SVGIG (reference sequence). Here the CDR3 DNA reads TGTGCCTGGGGGACAGGCCTTATCCGAGATGAAAAACTGTTTTTT. It codes for CAWGTGLIRDEKLFF.

The chain has TRBV7-6 and TRBJ2-4, with 7 bases aligning to TRBD1. Germline CDR1 and CDR2: SGHVS and FNYEAQ. The length of the CDR3 is 16 residues. V trimming: 4 bases; J trimming: 0 bases; junction bases outside the gene matches: 6. CDR3 loop: CASSSGTELAKNIQYF. The DNA of the CDR3 is TGTGCCAGCAGCTCCGGGACAGAATTAGCCAAAAACATTCAGTACTTC.

This clone was observed a handful of times. The rearrangement links TRBV27 to TRBJ1-2, with 10 bases lining up with TRBD1. Germline V gene lookup returns CDR1 MNHEY and CDR2 SMNVEV (reference sequence). This CDR3 has 20 amino acids. Trimming at V came to 4 bases and at J to 1 base, leaving 18 bases not matched to a gene. CDR3 in amino acids: CASSYSGPWDRGRDNYGYTF. CDR3 DNA: TGTGCCAGCAGTTACTCCGGTCCCTGGGACAGGGGAAGGGATAACTATGGCTACACCTTC.

The chain joins TRBV11-1 to TRBJ2-1; D perhaps matches TRBD1 (7 bases). Deletions cut 4 bases from V and 3 bases from J, with 16 bases between. This CDR3 spans 16 amino acids. CDR1 and CDR2 from the germline V gene are SGHAT and FQDESV (reference sequence). The CDR3 is CASSSPAGGHYNEQFF. The CDR3 DNA is TGTGCCAGCAGCTCCCCGGCAGGGGGGCACTACAATGAGCAGTTCTTC. Full variable domain (rest looked up from reference TRBV11-1 and TRBJ2-1): EAEVAQSPRYKITEKSQAVAFWCDPISGHATLYWYRQILGQGPELLVQFQDESVVDDSQLPKDRFSAERLKGVDSTLKIQPAELGDSAMYLCASSSPAGGHYNEQFFGPGTRLTVL.

The V gene is TRBV5-4, the J gene TRBJ2-7; D might be TRBD2 (5 bases). V shed 2 bases and J shed 5 bases, with 8 bases lying between them. The CDR3 loop spans 12 amino acids. The germline V gene has CDR1 SGHNT and CDR2 YYREEE (reference sequence). The CDR3 loop reads CASSFYGDEQYF. In DNA form, the CDR3 reads TGTGCCAGCAGCTTCTACGGGGACGAGCAGTACTTC.

The chain employs TRBV7-3 and TRBJ2-3, with 7 positions matching TRBD2. This CDR3 has 17 residues. With V trimmed by 0 bases and J by 1 base, 7 bases remained unmatched. Looked up from germline, CDR1 is SGHTA and CDR2 is FQGTGA. This chain's CDR3 is CASSLTFGREGTDTQYF. CDR3 DNA sequence: TGTGCCAGCAGCTTAACGTTCGGACGGGAGGGCACAGATACGCAGTATTTT.

V usage is TRBV27 and J usage is TRBJ2-6; a possible D gene is TRBD1 (5 bases). The CDR3 is 16 residues long. Germline V gene sequence: CDR1 MNHEY, CDR2 SMNVEV (reference sequence). The ends were cut back, 3 bases at V and 0 bases at J, with 9 bases in the middle. The CDR3 protein is CASSFHTGSGANVLTF. CDR3 sequence (DNA): TGTGCCAGCAGTTTCCATACAGGCTCTGGGGCCAACGTCCTGACTTTC. Full variable domain (missing parts from reference TRBV27 and TRBJ2-6): EAQVTQNPRYLITVTGKKLTVTCSQNMNHEYMSWYRQDPGLGLRQIYYSMNVEVTDKGDVPEGYKVSRKEKRNFPLILESPSPNQTSLYFCASSFHTGSGANVLTFGAGSRLTVL.

The genes are TRBV5-8 and TRBJ2-6, with no clear D. Between the trimmed V and J ends, which lost 2 bases and 0 bases, there was a span of 9 bases. Per the germline V gene, CDR1 is SGHTS and CDR2 is YDEGEE. The CDR3 totals 16 residues. The CDR3 region is CASSFEVFSGANVLTF. Written as DNA, the CDR3 is TGTGCCAGCAGCTTCGAGGTTTTCTCTGGGGCCAACGTCCTGACTTTC.

Regarding this clone: The junction does not match germline at one end; this may be a read error. The V call is TRBV6-6, the J call TRBJ2-7; 8 positions match TRBD1. The CDR3 extends over 14 amino acids. Germline values: CDR1 MNHNY, CDR2 SVGAGI (reference sequence). The CDR3 is CASSQPGGSDEQYF. The CDR3 coding sequence is TGTGCCAGCAGTCAACCAGGGGGCTCCGACGAGCAGTACTTC.

The CDR3, as DNA: TGCGCCAGCAGCGAGAATAGCAATCAGCCCCAGCATTTT. As protein: CASSENSNQPQHF. The chain couples TRBV5-1 to TRBJ1-5; no definite D call. Deletions cut 4 bases from V and 0 bases from J, with 5 bases between. Germline V gene data show CDR1 as SGHRS and CDR2 as YFSETQ. This CDR3 region has 13 residues.

The chain is built from TRBV6-4 and TRBJ2-3; TRBD2 matches at 11 bases. CDR3 length: 19 residues. Germline V gives CDR1 MRHNA, CDR2 SNTAGT. Trimming removed 0 bases from V and 1 base from J; junction bases left unmatched: 9. The CDR3 here is CASSDSPLAGGVGTDTQYF. In DNA form, the CDR3 reads TGTGCCAGCAGTGACTCGCCTCTAGCGGGAGGTGTGGGCACAGATACGCAGTATTTT.

A few counts support this clone. The chain uses TRBV7-3 and TRBJ2-7; TRBD1 matches at 9 bases. This CDR3 is built from 15 residues. The germline V gene encodes CDR1 SGHTA and CDR2 FQGTGA. J lost 4 bases, V lost 3 bases, and 7 bases had no gene match. This CDR3 is CASSFRWGQGYEQYF. CDR3 nucleotide sequence: TGTGCCAGCAGCTTTCGATGGGGACAGGGATACGAGCAGTACTTC. The complete variable domain, with remaining parts taken from reference TRBV7-3 and TRBJ2-7, reads GAGVSQTPSNKVTEKGKYVELRCDPISGHTALYWYRQSLGQGPEFLIYFQGTGAADDSGLPNDRFFAVRPEGSVSTLKIQRTERGDSAVYLCASSFRWGQGYEQYFGPGTRLTVT.

V is TRBV27 and J is TRBJ1-2; D is unclear. V dropped 5 bases and J dropped 8 bases, with 12 bases sitting between them. In germline, CDR1 is MNHEY, CDR2 SMNVEV (reference sequence). CDR3 length: 12 residues. The CDR3 DNA follows: TGTGCCAGCAGTCCTGACTCTTTCGGCTACACCTTC. Encoded protein: CASSPDSFGYTF.

This clone was observed a handful of times. This chain uses TRBV30 with TRBJ1-2, with 7 bases aligning to TRBD1. Germline V CDR1 and CDR2: GTSNPN, SVGIG (reference sequence). This CDR3 is 15 amino acids long. V dropped 5 bases and J dropped 6; count of bases not matched to a gene: 15. CDR3 amino acids: CAWYRGQPTRDGYTF. In DNA form, the CDR3 reads TGTGCCTGGTACCGGGGACAGCCCACGAGAGATGGCTACACCTTC.

This sequence joins TRBV6-6 and TRBJ2-4, with 9 bases fitting TRBD1. The germline V gene has CDR1 MNHNY and CDR2 SVGAGI (reference sequence). V was clipped by 4 bases and J by 8 bases; unmatched bases: 3. This CDR3 comprises 13 residues. The CDR3 DNA reads TGTGCCAGCAGTTCTGACAGGGGGGACATTCAGTACTTC. Translated: CASSSDRGDIQYF.

With regard to this clone: One end of the junction varies from germline; a read error may be responsible. Here the CDR3 DNA reads TGCAACGTTGTCAGCTCCCGGGACAGGGAATACAATGAGCAGTTCTTC. Its protein product is CNVVSSRDREYNEQFF. V and J are TRBV29-1 and TRBJ2-1; 9 nucleotides line up with TRBD1. Per germline, CDR1 SQVTM and CDR2 ANQGSEA. The CDR3 has 16 amino acids.

The sample holds one count of this clone. The chain couples TRBV2 to TRBJ1-5, with 9 bases aligning to TRBD1. The V segment lost 4 bases and the J segment 0 bases; nucleotides outside the gene matches: 10. The CDR3 is 18 amino acids. Germline V gene sequence: CDR1 SNHLY, CDR2 FYNNEI. The CDR3 protein is CASSVQSGQGFSNQPQHF. CDR3 DNA sequence: TGTGCCAGCAGTGTACAATCGGGACAGGGCTTTAGCAATCAGCCCCAGCATTTT.

The chain joins TRBV4-3 to TRBJ2-1; tentatively, D is TRBD2 (6 bases). Trimming stripped 1 base from V and 1 base from J, with 11 bases between. CDR1 LGHNA and CDR2 YSLEER come from the germline V gene. CDR3 size: 16 residues. The CDR3 spells CASSQVLAGSYNEQFF. In nucleotides, the CDR3 is TGCGCCAGCAGCCAAGTCCTGGCGGGGTCCTACAATGAGCAGTTCTTC.

The chain has TRBV29-1 and TRBJ1-4; D possibly corresponds to TRBD1 (5 bases). The CDR3 length is 14 residues. Germline loops: CDR1 SQVTM, CDR2 ANQGSEA. The CDR3 sequence is CSAKGPTTNEKLFF. The CDR3 DNA sequence: TGCAGTGCTAAGGGGCCCACAACTAATGAAAAACTGTTTTTT.